These 13 T cell receptor beta chains share one sample of origin, sequenced in a study of shared clonotypes between healthy human individuals. Measured with immunoSEQ multiplex PCR; TCRdb has only the in-frame clones, and not every one. The sample lists about 2.3 million clones; around 92% were seen once. The sequencing input was naive CD4+ T cells from PBMCs. Sample subset: CD45RA+ positively selected. These receptors all come from a man aged 18 to 29 in good health. Some clones in this sample may be carry-over from other donors' samples.

The rearrangement uses TRBV27 and TRBJ2-7; D is undetermined. From germline, CDR1 is MNHEY and CDR2 SMNVEV (reference sequence). This CDR3 contains 14 residues. V lost 1 base, J lost 2 bases, and 9 bases lay in between. The CDR3 region is CASSLFVGPYEQYF. DNA for the CDR3: TGTGCCAGCAGTTTATTTGTTGGGCCCTACGAGCAGTACTTC.

The rearrangement links TRBV7-3 to TRBJ1-1, with TRBD1 matching 7 bases. Germline V gives CDR1 SGHTA, CDR2 FQGTGA. CDR3 length: 13 residues. The V and J ends lost 6 bases and 1 base, in that order; junction bases with no gene match: 2. CDR3 sequence reads: CASRAGGNTEAFF. In DNA, the CDR3 is TGTGCCAGCAGGGCAGGGGGGAACACTGAAGCTTTCTTT.

The V and J genes are TRBV6-5 and TRBJ1-6; D gene ambiguous. This CDR3 has 13 residues. V lost 4 bases, J lost 7 bases, and 8 bases lay in between. Germline CDR1 and CDR2: MNHEY and SVGAGI. CDR3 sequence reads: CASSSYSNSPLHF. The CDR3 nucleotides are TGTGCCAGCAGTTCTTACTCGAATTCACCCCTCCACTTT.

This clone appeared a single time. V is TRBV19 and J is TRBJ2-7; the D is unclear. The CDR3 runs 13 residues. V was trimmed by 8 bases and J by 2 bases, leaving 13 bases between them. Germline CDR1 reads LNHDA; CDR2 reads SQIVND (reference sequence). The CDR3 coding sequence is TGTGCCAGTGCCCGGTCTAGAACCTACGAGCAGTACTTC. Translating it yields CASARSRTYEQYF.

This clone has a handful of counts. V is TRBV19 and J is TRBJ1-1, with TRBD1 matching over 8 bases. Germline trimming cut 9 bases from V and 2 bases from J; bases unmatched to any gene: 5. This CDR3 contains 13 residues. Germline CDR1 and CDR2: LNHDA and SQIVND (reference sequence). This CDR3 reads CASQGAVNTEAFF. In DNA, the CDR3 is TGTGCCAGCCAGGGGGCAGTCAACACTGAAGCTTTCTTT.

Points on this clone: This same CDR3 is encoded by further DNA sequences in the sample. CDR3 loop: CASSGWETQYF. In DNA form, the CDR3 reads TGTGCCAGCAGCGGGTGGGAGACCCAGTACTTC. The chain links TRBV2 to TRBJ2-5; D remains ambiguous. The CDR3 covers 11 residues. V was shortened by 6 bases and J by 5 bases, with 7 bases between the two germline ends. Germline values: CDR1 SNHLY, CDR2 FYNNEI. Filled out from reference TRBV2 and TRBJ2-5, the complete variable domain reads EPEVTQTPSHQVTQMGQEVILRCVPISNHLYFYWYRQILGQKVEFLVSFYNNEISEKSEIFDDQFSVERPDGSNFTLKIRSTKLEDSAMYFCASSGWETQYFGPGTRLLVL.

This clone appeared once. V usage is TRBV5-1 and J usage is TRBJ1-5; TRBD1 matches 8 bases. The ends lost 2 bases at V and 7 bases at J; junction bases unmatched: 8. The V gene's germline CDR1 is SGHRS and CDR2 YFSETQ. The CDR3 totals 15 residues. The CDR3 sequence: CASSFGTGDTQPQHF. The CDR3 region has the DNA TGCGCCAGCAGCTTTGGGACAGGAGATACGCAGCCCCAGCATTTT. The full variable domain, completed using reference TRBV5-1 and TRBJ1-5, is KAGVTQTPRYLIKTRGQQVTLSCSPISGHRSVSWYQQTPGQGLQFLFEYFSETQRNKGNFPGRFSGRQFSNSRSEMNVSTLELGDSALYLCASSFGTGDTQPQHFGDGTRLSIL.

The genes are TRBV4-1 and TRBJ2-5, with 13 bases identical to TRBD2. CDR1 and CDR2 (germline): MGHRA, YSYEKL. Germline trimming cut 3 bases from V and 4 bases from J; bases unmatched to any gene: 14. The CDR3 sequence is 19 residues long. CDR3 sequence (DNA): TGCGCCAGCAGCCACTACCGAACCCGGACTAGCGGGAGCCCAGAGACCCAGTACTTC. It translates to CASSHYRTRTSGSPETQYF.

J is TRBJ2-3 and V is TRBV7-8, with D possibly being TRBD1 or TRBD2 (7 bases each). Trimming took 6 bases from V and 7 from J, leaving 29 bases between them. In germline, CDR1 is SGHVS, CDR2 FQNEAQ. The CDR3 totals 18 residues. CDR3 nucleotides: TGTGCCAGCAGGACCCGTATGGCCAAGGGGGCGCGGGAGTATACGCAGTATTTT. Residues: CASRTRMAKGAREYTQYF.

This chain joins TRBV7-9 and TRBJ1-2; 10 nucleotides agree with TRBD1. The CDR3 contains 14 residues. Germline CDR1 and CDR2: SEHNR and FQNEAQ (reference sequence). The chain's CDR3 is CAGDRGGTNYGYTF. For the CDR3, the DNA is TGTGCGGGGGACAGGGGTGGGACTAACTATGGCTACACCTTC.

The J gene is TRBJ2-5, the V gene TRBV5-8; 10 positions match TRBD1. This CDR3 comprises 16 residues. Germline V gene sequence: CDR1 SGHTS, CDR2 YDEGEE. Trimming removed 4 bases from V and 2 bases from J; junction bases left unmatched: 8. The CDR3 nucleotides are TGTGCCAGCAGCATAAGAAGGACAGGGGGACAAGAGACCCAGTACTTC. As protein: CASSIRRTGGQETQYF.

V gene TRBV30 combines with J gene TRBJ1-1; tentative D call: TRBD1 (6 bases). The CDR3 is 13 amino acids. The V and J ends lost 7 bases and 3 bases respectively, with 15 bases between them. Germline V CDR1 and CDR2: GTSNPN, SVGIG (reference sequence). This CDR3 is CAFQSGGHTEAFF. The CDR3 coding sequence is TGTGCCTTTCAATCCGGGGGCCACACTGAAGCTTTCTTT.

This chain links TRBV19 with TRBJ2-5; 9 nucleotides align to TRBD2. The CDR3 contains 13 residues. V shed 8 bases and J 3 bases; nucleotides not matched to a gene: 4. CDR1 and CDR2 (germline): LNHDA, SQIVND (reference sequence). CDR3 region: CASASGMEETQYF. The CDR3 nucleotides are TGTGCCAGTGCTAGCGGGATGGAAGAGACCCAGTACTTC.